This TCR beta chain was captured by sequencing in a study of technical replicates of blood from a few donors. TCRdb keeps only in-frame clones here, not all; method: immunoSEQ multiplex PCR. This repertoire shows some 77,000 clones, 70% to 90% found once; its top ten account for under 5.5%. Trimming removed 6 bases at V and 4 bases at J, with 16 bases between. The length of the CDR3 is 14 residues. The germline V gene encodes CDR1 SGHTS and CDR2 YDEGEE. This sequence joins TRBV5-8 and TRBJ2-5; possible D gene TRBD1, 5 bases. The sample comprised PBMCs. The clonotype was recovered from a human donor in good health. Some clones in this sample may be carry-over from other donors' samples. The CDR3 DNA follows: TGTGCCAGCACACGGCAGGGCGCTGGAGAGACCCAGTACTTC. Amino acids: CASTRQGAGETQYF.